A selection of T cell receptor beta chains follows, all from one sample in a study of cytomegalovirus exposure and HLA in healthy donors. Clones were sequenced by immunoSEQ multiplex PCR, and TCRdb holds only the in-frame ones, with some missing. The sample has some 200,000 clones; more than 80% are singletons. Sequenced sample: PBMCs. The receptor source for this set is a woman aged 50 to 60 in good health and CMV-seropositive. Both conserved end residues are part of each CDR3. The D gene is left open where the match is weak. Only part of the rows carry a size: once, few, many, or a class if the clone is expanded.

CDR3: CASSTLQGLETQYF; DNA: TGTGCCAGCAGCACACTACAGGGGTTAGAGACCCAGTACTTC; D: TRBD1; V: TRBV5-6; J: TRBJ2-5; size: NA
CDR3: CASSRTGDDYGYTF; DNA: TGCGCCAGCAGCCGAACAGGGGATGACTATGGCTACACCTTC; D: TRBD1; V: TRBV5-1; J: TRBJ1-2; size: NA
CDR3: CASSFPSGETQYF; DNA: TGTGCCAGCAGTTTCCCCTCAGGAGAGACCCAGTACTTC; D: NA; V: TRBV6-5; J: TRBJ2-5; size: NA
CDR3: CASSPGQGGGTGELFF; DNA: TGTGCCAGCAGTCCGGGACAGGGGGGTGGTACCGGGGAGCTGTTTTTT; D: TRBD1; V: TRBV2; J: TRBJ2-2; size: few
CDR3: CASSLSGSGEQFF; DNA: TGCGCCAGCAGCTTGTCGGGGAGTGGCGAGCAGTTCTTC; D: NA; V: TRBV5-1; J: TRBJ2-1; size: once
CDR3: CASSHQDNTNYGYTF; DNA: TGTGCCAGCTCACATCAGGACAACACTAACTATGGCTACACCTTC; D: NA; V: TRBV18; J: TRBJ1-2; size: NA
CDR3: CASSTGTKNIQYF; DNA: TGTGCCAGCAGCACCGGGACAAAAAACATTCAGTACTTC; D: NA; V: TRBV6-6; J: TRBJ2-4; size: NA
CDR3: CASRLERGNTGELFF; DNA: TGTGCCAGCAGACTTGAGCGGGGGAACACCGGGGAGCTGTTTTTT; D: TRBD2; V: TRBV2; J: TRBJ2-2; size: NA
CDR3: CASSLAPVLNTEAFF; DNA: TGTGCCAGCAGCTTAGCACCAGTGTTGAACACTGAAGCTTTCTTT; D: NA; V: TRBV11-2; J: TRBJ1-1; size: NA
CDR3: CASSQSITGRRLRNQPQHF; DNA: TGCGCCAGCAGCCAATCCATTACAGGGCGACGACTTCGTAATCAGCCCCAGCATTTT; D: NA; V: TRBV4-1; J: TRBJ1-5; size: NA
CDR3: CASSPRHPEAFF; DNA: TGTGCCAGTAGTCCTCGACATCCTGAAGCTTTCTTT; D: NA; V: TRBV19; J: TRBJ1-1; size: NA
CDR3: CASSPAGEYNEQFF; DNA: TGTGCCAGCAGCCCAGCGGGGGAGTACAATGAGCAGTTCTTC; D: TRBD2; V: TRBV7-2; J: TRBJ2-1; size: once
CDR3: CATSKSGVRTDTQYF; DNA: TGTGCCACCAGCAAATCGGGGGTTCGAACAGATACGCAGTATTTT; D: NA; V: TRBV15; J: TRBJ2-3; size: NA
CDR3: CATQGASYGYTF; DNA: TGTGCCACCCAGGGGGCGAGCTATGGCTACACCTTC; D: TRBD1; V: TRBV10-3; J: TRBJ1-2; size: once
CDR3: CASSQTSTDTQYF; DNA: TGTGCCAGCAGTCAGACAAGCACAGATACGCAGTATTTT; D: NA; V: TRBV6-1; J: TRBJ2-3; size: NA
CDR3: CASSYGRGVVSKQYF; DNA: TGTGCCAGCAGTTACGGGCGGGGGGTGGTATCCAAGCAGTACTTC; D: TRBD2; V: TRBV6-6; J: TRBJ2-7; size: NA
CDR3: CASSPGFGYTF; DNA: TGTGCCAGCAGTCCAGGGTTTGGCTACACCTTC; D: NA; V: TRBV2; J: TRBJ1-2; size: NA
CDR3: CASITSGGAETQYF; DNA: TGTGCCAGCATTACTAGCGGGGGGGCGGAGACCCAGTACTTC; D: TRBD2; V: TRBV28; J: TRBJ2-5; size: NA